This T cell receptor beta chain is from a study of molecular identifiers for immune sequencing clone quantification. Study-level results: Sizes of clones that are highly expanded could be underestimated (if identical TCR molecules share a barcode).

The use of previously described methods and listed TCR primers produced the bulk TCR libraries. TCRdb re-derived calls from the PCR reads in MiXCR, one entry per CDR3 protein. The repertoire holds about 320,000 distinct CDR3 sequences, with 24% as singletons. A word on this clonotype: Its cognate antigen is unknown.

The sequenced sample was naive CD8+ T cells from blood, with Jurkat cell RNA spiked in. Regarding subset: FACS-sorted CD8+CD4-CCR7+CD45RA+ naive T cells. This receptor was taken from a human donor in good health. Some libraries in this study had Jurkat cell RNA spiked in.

Here the CDR3 reads CASSTGEDQPQHF. CDR3 in DNA: TGTGCCAGCAGCACGGGAGAGGATCAGCCCCAGCATTTT. The chain combines TRBV6-5 with TRBJ1-5; D remains ambiguous. Germline V gene sequence: CDR1 MNHEY, CDR2 SVGAGI. Trimming shortened V by 6 bases and J by 5 bases, and 11 bases separated the two germline ends. The CDR3 runs 13 residues.